Shown below are 8 T cell receptor beta chains from a single sample sequenced in a study of Ad26.COV2.S vaccination and SARS-CoV-2 variants. Treatment in this sample: around 19 received Ad26.COV2.S at low or high dose, single or two shots; roughly five received placebo; per-sample allocation not given. The study sampled participants on day 63 after the first vaccine or placebo injection. Generated by immunoSEQ multiplex PCR, the TCRdb table keeps only in-frame clones and is missing some. Of 400,000 to 450,000 clones listed, less than 95% are singletons. Sequences were derived from peripheral blood, sampled in a trial of Ad26.COV2.S vaccine versus placebo. Receptor source: a person between 18 and 60 years old who received the Ad26.COV2.S COVID-19 vaccine or a placebo.

This clone was found once. The CDR3: CASSYGAGTGEAFF. The CDR3 DNA reads TGTGCCAGCAGCTATGGAGCCGGGACAGGGGAAGCTTTCTTT. The gene calls are TRBV7-9 and TRBJ1-1; TRBD1 aligns across 9 bases. The CDR3 contains 14 residues. Germline trimming cut 4 bases from V and 8 bases from J; bases unmatched to any gene: 8. The germline V gene encodes CDR1 SEHNR and CDR2 FQNEAQ (reference sequence).

This clone was seen just once. The V and J genes are TRBV30 and TRBJ2-2, with 10 positions matching TRBD1. Germline CDR1 and CDR2: GTSNPN and SVGIG (reference sequence). There are 14 residues in the CDR3. V was clipped by 5 bases and J by 4 bases; unmatched bases: 4. CDR3 sequence reads: CAWDRDRGTGELFF. Here the CDR3 DNA reads TGTGCCTGGGACCGGGACAGGGGCACCGGGGAGCTGTTTTTT. The whole variable domain, filled in from reference TRBV30 and TRBJ2-2, reads SQTIHQWPATLVQPVGSPLSLECTVEGTSNPNLYWYRQAAGRGLQLLFYSVGIGQISSEVPQNLSASRPQDRQFILSSKKLLLSDSGFYLCAWDRDRGTGELFFGEGSRLTVL.

The CDR3 protein is CASSSGQLEQYF. The CDR3 bases are TGTGCCAGCAGCTCCGGACAGTTGGAGCAGTACTTC. The V gene is TRBV5-6, the J gene TRBJ2-7; D is perhaps TRBD1 (6 bases). Germline loops: CDR1 SGHDT, CDR2 YYEEEE. This CDR3 spans 12 amino acids. The ends were cut back, 3 bases at V and 7 bases at J, with 11 bases in the middle.

The chain couples TRBV11-3 to TRBJ2-3, with D tentatively TRBD1 (6 bases). The ends were cut back, 5 bases at V and 2 bases at J, with 11 bases in the middle. This CDR3 spans 14 amino acids. In germline, CDR1 is SGHNT, CDR2 YENEEA. CDR3 sequence: CASSQDRNTDTQYF. The CDR3, as DNA: TGTGCCAGCAGCCAAGACAGGAACACAGATACGCAGTATTTT.

The chain links TRBV6-5 to TRBJ1-1, with 7 bases lining up with TRBD1. Germline V gives CDR1 MNHEY, CDR2 SVGAGI. With V trimmed by 6 bases and J by 4 bases, 8 bases remained unmatched. The length of the CDR3 is 14 residues. The DNA for the CDR3 is TGTGCCAGCAGCCTCTCAGGGGGACGCACTGAAGCTTTCTTT. This translates into CASSLSGGRTEAFF.

This rearrangement joins TRBV19 to TRBJ1-5; the match to TRBD1 covers 7 bases. Trimming took 8 bases from V and 4 from J; bases not matched to a gene: 5. The CDR3 totals 13 residues. Per the germline V gene, CDR1 is LNHDA and CDR2 is SQIVND (reference sequence). The CDR3 DNA reads as TGTGCCAGTGGGGACAGTTCAAATCAGCCCCAGCATTTT. Protein sequence: CASGDSSNQPQHF.

The chain is built from TRBV10-3 and TRBJ2-5; D not certain. Trimming cost V 10 bases and J 2 bases, with 8 bases left between them. The CDR3 totals 11 residues. The V gene's germline CDR1 is ENHRY and CDR2 SYGVKD. This CDR3 is CATRSQETQYF. CDR3 sequence (DNA): TGTGCCACCAGGTCACAAGAGACCCAGTACTTC.

The chain links TRBV19 to TRBJ2-5; the D gene could be TRBD1 or TRBD2 (5 bases each). The V gene's germline CDR1 is LNHDA and CDR2 SQIVND (reference sequence). The CDR3 runs 13 residues. V was trimmed by 10 bases and J by 3 bases, leaving 15 bases between them. CDR3 in amino acids: CATSFLGEETQYF. The CDR3 DNA sequence: TGTGCCACCAGTTTTCTGGGGGAAGAGACCCAGTACTTC.